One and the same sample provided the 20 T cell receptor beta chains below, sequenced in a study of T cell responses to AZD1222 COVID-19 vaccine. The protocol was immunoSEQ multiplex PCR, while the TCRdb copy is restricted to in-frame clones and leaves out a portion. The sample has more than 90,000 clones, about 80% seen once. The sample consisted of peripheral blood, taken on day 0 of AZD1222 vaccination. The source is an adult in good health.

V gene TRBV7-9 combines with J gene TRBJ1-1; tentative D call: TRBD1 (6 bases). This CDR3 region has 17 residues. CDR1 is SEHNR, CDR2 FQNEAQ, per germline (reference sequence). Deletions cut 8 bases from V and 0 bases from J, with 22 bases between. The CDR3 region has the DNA TGTGCCAGCGGAGGGGGGGCCGACCGCCTTTTGAACACTGAAGCTTTCTTT. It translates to CASGGGADRLLNTEAFF.

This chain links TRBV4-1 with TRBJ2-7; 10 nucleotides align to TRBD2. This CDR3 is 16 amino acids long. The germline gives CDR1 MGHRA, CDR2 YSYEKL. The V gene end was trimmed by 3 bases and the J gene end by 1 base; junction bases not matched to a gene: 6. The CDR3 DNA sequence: TGCGCCAGCAGCCAGACACCGGGACTAGCGTCCTACGAGCAGTACTTC. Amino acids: CASSQTPGLASYEQYF.

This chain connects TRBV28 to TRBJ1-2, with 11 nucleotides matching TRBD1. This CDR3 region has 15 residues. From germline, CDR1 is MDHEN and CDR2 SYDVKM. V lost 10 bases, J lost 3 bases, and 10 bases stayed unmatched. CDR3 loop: CAIGTGGVLDYGYTF. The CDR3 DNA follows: TGTGCCATCGGGACAGGGGGAGTGTTGGACTATGGCTACACCTTC.

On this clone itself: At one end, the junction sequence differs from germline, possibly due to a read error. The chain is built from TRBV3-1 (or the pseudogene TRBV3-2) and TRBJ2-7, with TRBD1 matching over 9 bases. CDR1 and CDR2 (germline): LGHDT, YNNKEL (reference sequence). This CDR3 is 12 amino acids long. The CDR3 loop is CASSPRTGEKNF. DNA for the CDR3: TGTGCCAGCAGCCCTAGGACAGGGGAAAAGAACTTC.

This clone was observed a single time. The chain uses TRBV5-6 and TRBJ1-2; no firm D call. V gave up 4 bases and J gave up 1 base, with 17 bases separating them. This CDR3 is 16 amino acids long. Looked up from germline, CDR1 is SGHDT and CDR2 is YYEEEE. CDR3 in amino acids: CASSQPRRTFNYGYTF. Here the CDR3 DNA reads TGTGCCAGCAGCCAACCTCGACGGACGTTTAACTATGGCTACACCTTC.

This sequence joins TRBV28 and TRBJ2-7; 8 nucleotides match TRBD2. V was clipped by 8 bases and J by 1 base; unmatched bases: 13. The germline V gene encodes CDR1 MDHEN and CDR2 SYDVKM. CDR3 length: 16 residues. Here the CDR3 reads CASDPAAGEGSYEQYF. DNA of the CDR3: TGTGCCAGCGATCCTGCAGCGGGAGAAGGGTCCTACGAGCAGTACTTC.

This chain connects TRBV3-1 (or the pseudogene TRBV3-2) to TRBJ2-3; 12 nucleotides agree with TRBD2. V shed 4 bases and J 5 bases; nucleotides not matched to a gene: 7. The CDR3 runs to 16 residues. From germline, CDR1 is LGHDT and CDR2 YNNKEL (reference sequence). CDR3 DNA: TGTGCCAGCAGCCGGCGACTAGCGGGGGCGGGAGATACGCAGTATTTT. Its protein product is CASSRRLAGAGDTQYF.

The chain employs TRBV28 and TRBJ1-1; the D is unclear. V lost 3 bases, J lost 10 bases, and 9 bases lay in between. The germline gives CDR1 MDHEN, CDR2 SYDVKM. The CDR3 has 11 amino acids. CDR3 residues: CASSFQTRAFF. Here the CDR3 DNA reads TGTGCCAGCAGTTTTCAGACGAGAGCTTTCTTT.

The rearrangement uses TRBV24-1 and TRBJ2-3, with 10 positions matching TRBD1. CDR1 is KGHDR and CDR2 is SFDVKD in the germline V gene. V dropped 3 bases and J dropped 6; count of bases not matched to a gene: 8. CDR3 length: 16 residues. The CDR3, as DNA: TGTGCCACCAGTGATCCCCAGGGACAGGGGAGCGATACGCAGTATTTT. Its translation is CATSDPQGQGSDTQYF.

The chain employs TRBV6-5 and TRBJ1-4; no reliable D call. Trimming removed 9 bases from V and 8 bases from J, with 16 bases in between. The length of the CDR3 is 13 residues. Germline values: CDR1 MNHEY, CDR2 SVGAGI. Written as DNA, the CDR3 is TGTGCCAGTGGACGGGCGGTAGGAGAAAAACTGTTTTTT. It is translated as CASGRAVGEKLFF.

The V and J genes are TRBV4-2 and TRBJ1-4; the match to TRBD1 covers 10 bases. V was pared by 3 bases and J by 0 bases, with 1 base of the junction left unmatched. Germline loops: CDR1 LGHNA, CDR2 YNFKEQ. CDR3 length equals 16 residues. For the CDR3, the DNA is TGTGCCAGCAGCCAGGGACAGGGGACAACTAATGAAAAACTGTTTTTT. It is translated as CASSQGQGTTNEKLFF.

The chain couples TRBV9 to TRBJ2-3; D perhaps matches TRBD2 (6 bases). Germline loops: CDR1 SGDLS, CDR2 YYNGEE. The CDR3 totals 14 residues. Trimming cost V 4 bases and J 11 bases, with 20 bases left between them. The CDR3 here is CASSPSGDLFGQYF. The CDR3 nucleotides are TGTGCCAGCAGCCCCTCCGGGGACTTGTTTGGGCAGTATTTT.

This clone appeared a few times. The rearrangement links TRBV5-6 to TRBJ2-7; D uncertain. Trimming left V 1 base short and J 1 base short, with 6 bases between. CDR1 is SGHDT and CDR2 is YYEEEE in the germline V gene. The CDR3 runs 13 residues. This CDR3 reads CASSLLGSYEQYF. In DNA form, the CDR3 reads TGTGCCAGCAGCTTGCTCGGTTCCTACGAGCAGTACTTC.

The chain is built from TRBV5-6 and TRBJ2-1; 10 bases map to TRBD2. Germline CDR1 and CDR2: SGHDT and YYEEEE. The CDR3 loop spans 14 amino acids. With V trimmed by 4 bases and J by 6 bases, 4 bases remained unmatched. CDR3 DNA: TGTGCCAGCAGCCTTAGCGGGGGGTTCAATGAGCAGTTCTTC. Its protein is CASSLSGGFNEQFF.

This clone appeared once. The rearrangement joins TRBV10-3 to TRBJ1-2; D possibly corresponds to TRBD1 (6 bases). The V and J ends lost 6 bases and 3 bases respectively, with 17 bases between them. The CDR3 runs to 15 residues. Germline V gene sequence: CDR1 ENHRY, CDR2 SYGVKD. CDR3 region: CAIRARNRVDYGYTF. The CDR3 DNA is TGTGCCATCAGGGCCCGGAACAGGGTTGACTATGGCTACACCTTC.

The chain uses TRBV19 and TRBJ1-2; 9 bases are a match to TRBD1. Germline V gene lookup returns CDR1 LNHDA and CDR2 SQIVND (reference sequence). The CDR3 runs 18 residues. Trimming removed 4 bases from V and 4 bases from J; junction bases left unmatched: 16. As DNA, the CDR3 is TGTGCCAGTAGTAGGGGAATCCCGACAGGGGGACACTTCTATGGCTACACCTTC. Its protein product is CASSRGIPTGGHFYGYTF.

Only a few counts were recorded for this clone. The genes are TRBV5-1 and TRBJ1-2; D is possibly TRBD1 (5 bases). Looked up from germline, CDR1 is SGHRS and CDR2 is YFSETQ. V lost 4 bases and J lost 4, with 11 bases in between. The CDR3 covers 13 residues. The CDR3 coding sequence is TGCGCCAGCAGCGTCGGGACGGGCTATGGCTACACCTTC. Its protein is CASSVGTGYGYTF.

The CDR3 DNA reads as TGCAGTGCGCGAGGGCGAAATGAGCAGTTCTTC. Translating gives CSARGRNEQFF. The genes are TRBV20-1 and TRBJ2-1, with D maybe TRBD2 (5 bases). The CDR3 totals 11 residues. CDR1 DFQATT and CDR2 SNEGSKA come from the germline V gene (reference sequence). With 6 bases removed from V and 7 bases from J, the gap between germline ends came to 10 bases.

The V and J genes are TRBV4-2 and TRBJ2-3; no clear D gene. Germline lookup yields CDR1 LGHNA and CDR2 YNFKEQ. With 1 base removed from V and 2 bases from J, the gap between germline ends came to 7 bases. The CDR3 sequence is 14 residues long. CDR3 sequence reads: CASSQGDSTDTQYF. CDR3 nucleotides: TGTGCCAGCAGCCAAGGCGACTCCACAGATACGCAGTATTTT.

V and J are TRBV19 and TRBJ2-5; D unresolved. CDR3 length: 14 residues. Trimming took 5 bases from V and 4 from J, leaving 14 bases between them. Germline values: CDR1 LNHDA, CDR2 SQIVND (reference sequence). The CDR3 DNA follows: TGTGCCAGTAGTCTCTCGATCCTCGGAGAGACCCAGTACTTC. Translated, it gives CASSLSILGETQYF.